The 17 T cell receptor beta chains reported below all come from one sample, sequenced in a study of blood T cell repertoires in COVID-19. Produced via immunoSEQ multiplex PCR; TCRdb's table is partial and in-frame only. Of hundreds of thousands of clones in the sample, approximately 77% were seen once. Sequenced input: peripheral blood. Receptor source: an elderly woman with acute or convalescent COVID-19.

The chain carries TRBV18 and TRBJ1-2; a weak D match, TRBD1 (6 bases). With 1 base removed from V and 2 bases from J, the gap between germline ends came to 11 bases. The CDR3 is 15 amino acids. Germline V gives CDR1 KGHSH, CDR2 LQKENI. The CDR3 reads CASSPLQGLNYGYTF. CDR3 DNA sequence: TGTGCCAGCTCACCACTTCAGGGGCTCAACTATGGCTACACCTTC.

Notes on this clone: Other DNA sequences in the same sample also yield this CDR3. J is TRBJ1-1 and V is TRBV3-1 (or the pseudogene TRBV3-2); D is possibly TRBD1 (6 bases). The V gene's germline CDR1 is LGHDT and CDR2 YNNKEL (reference sequence). This CDR3 comprises 13 residues. Trimming stripped 5 bases from V and 4 bases from J, with 11 bases between. CDR3 loop: CASSFRGGTEAFF. DNA for the CDR3: TGTGCCAGCAGCTTTAGGGGGGGCACTGAAGCTTTCTTT.

V is TRBV7-2 and J is TRBJ1-4; D uncertain. The CDR3 is 14 residues long. Per the germline V gene, CDR1 is SGHTA and CDR2 is FQGNSA. Deletions cut 5 bases from V and 0 bases from J, with 7 bases between. CDR3 residues: CASSQLATNEKLFF. As DNA, the CDR3 is TGTGCCAGCAGCCAACTTGCAACTAATGAAAAACTGTTTTTT.

The CDR3 DNA reads as TGTGCCAGCTCACCCTCACCCCCAGAAACCGGGGAGCTGTTTTTT. Translated, it gives CASSPSPPETGELFF. The gene calls are TRBV18 and TRBJ2-2; no reliable D call. The germline V gene has CDR1 KGHSH and CDR2 LQKENI. The CDR3 is made up of 15 amino acids. Trimming shortened V by 3 bases and J by 5 bases, and 13 bases separated the two germline ends.

The chain joins TRBV7-2 to TRBJ1-2; TRBD1 agrees at 8 bases. Germline V gives CDR1 SGHTA, CDR2 FQGNSA. V lost 4 bases and J lost 8; bases outside the gene matches: 9. The CDR3 is made up of 14 amino acids. The CDR3 sequence is CASSSGTGHDGYTF. The CDR3, as DNA: TGTGCCAGCAGCTCCGGGACAGGCCATGACGGCTACACCTTC.

This chain joins TRBV30 and TRBJ1-5; a possible D gene is TRBD1 (6 bases). Trimming pared 2 bases from V and 3 bases from J, leaving 8 bases between. This CDR3 contains 13 residues. CDR1 GTSNPN and CDR2 SVGIG come from the germline V gene (reference sequence). The CDR3 DNA sequence: TGTGCCTGGAGTCGGGGGGCCAATCAGCCCCAGCATTTT. Residues: CAWSRGANQPQHF.

This rearrangement joins TRBV28 to TRBJ2-6; D ambiguous. Trimming removed 4 bases at V and 0 bases at J, with 7 bases between. The germline V gene encodes CDR1 MDHEN and CDR2 SYDVKM. There are 15 residues in the CDR3. The CDR3 here is CASSWAYSGANVLTF. For the CDR3, the DNA is TGTGCCAGCAGTTGGGCGTACTCTGGGGCCAACGTCCTGACTTTC.

CDR3 nucleotide sequence: TGTGCCAGTAGTTCACCGGGACTACCTTCTTCCTACAATGAGCAGTTCTTC. Translated, it gives CASSSPGLPSSYNEQFF. V gene TRBV19 combines with J gene TRBJ2-1, with 7 bases matching TRBD2. The CDR3 loop spans 17 amino acids. Germline loops: CDR1 LNHDA, CDR2 SQIVND (reference sequence). The V segment lost 5 bases and the J segment 1 base; nucleotides outside the gene matches: 11.

The chain carries TRBV7-3 and TRBJ1-4; TRBD1 agrees at 7 bases. V shed 4 bases, J shed 8 bases, and the junction held 4 bases outside the gene matches. The germline CDR1 and CDR2 sequences are SGHTA and FQGTGA. This CDR3 has 13 amino acids. The CDR3 DNA sequence: TGTGCCAGCAGCTGGGCAGGGGGAGAAAAACTGTTTTTT. Translation gives CASSWAGGEKLFF.

The rearrangement uses TRBV27 and TRBJ1-6; D gene uncertain. From germline, CDR1 is MNHEY and CDR2 SMNVEV (reference sequence). V lost 5 bases and J 0 bases, leaving 5 bases between the germline ends. This CDR3 has 14 amino acids. The CDR3 DNA reads as TGTGCCAGCAGTAGGAGCTCCTATAATTCACCCCTCCACTTT. Protein: CASSRSSYNSPLHF.

This chain links TRBV4-1 with TRBJ1-5; the D is unclear. The V gene lost 0 bases and the J gene lost 2 bases, with 8 bases spanning the gap. The CDR3 spans 15 residues. Germline lookup yields CDR1 MGHRA and CDR2 YSYEKL. The CDR3: CASSQEYQGNQPQHF. CDR3 sequence (DNA): TGCGCCAGCAGCCAAGAGTACCAGGGCAATCAGCCCCAGCATTTT.

This sequence joins TRBV20-1 and TRBJ2-3, with 9 bases lining up with TRBD2. The CDR3 loop spans 14 amino acids. V gave up 3 bases and J gave up 2 bases; unmatched junction bases: 3. Germline CDR1 is DFQATT and CDR2 is SNEGSKA (reference sequence). This CDR3 is CSASGGGDTDTQYF. CDR3 DNA sequence: TGCAGTGCTAGTGGCGGGGGGGACACAGATACGCAGTATTTT.

This clone came up a few times. The V gene is TRBV5-1, the J gene TRBJ2-2, with 11 bases matching TRBD2. Germline V gene sequence: CDR1 SGHRS, CDR2 YFSETQ. J gave up 4 bases and V 3 bases, and 5 bases lay outside the gene matches. CDR3 size: 16 residues. The CDR3 is CASSSTGTSGTGELFF. In DNA, the CDR3 is TGCGCCAGCAGCTCCACCGGGACTAGCGGCACCGGGGAGCTGTTTTTT. Variable domain in full (rest from reference TRBV5-1 and TRBJ2-2): KAGVTQTPRYLIKTRGQQVTLSCSPISGHRSVSWYQQTPGQGLQFLFEYFSETQRNKGNFPGRFSGRQFSNSRSEMNVSTLELGDSALYLCASSSTGTSGTGELFFGEGSRLTVL.

The V and J genes are TRBV7-9 and TRBJ1-5, with 8 bases lining up with TRBD1. Germline V gives CDR1 SEHNR, CDR2 FQNEAQ (reference sequence). V shed 0 bases and J 2 bases; nucleotides not matched to a gene: 9. The CDR3 is 18 residues long. The CDR3 sequence is CASSLAELQGAGNQPQHF. Here the CDR3 DNA reads TGTGCCAGCAGCTTAGCGGAGTTGCAGGGGGCCGGCAATCAGCCCCAGCATTTT.

V gene TRBV7-9 combines with J gene TRBJ2-3, with 9 bases that match TRBD2. V was clipped by 2 bases and J by 3 bases; unmatched bases: 6. CDR1 is SEHNR, CDR2 FQNEAQ, per germline (reference sequence). This CDR3 has 16 residues. The CDR3 DNA sequence: TGTGCCAGCAGCTTAATTAGCGGGGGAAAGACAGATACGCAGTATTTT. This encodes CASSLISGGKTDTQYF.

CDR3 in amino acids: CASNKGGPSTGELFF. Written as DNA, the CDR3 is TGTGCCAGCAATAAGGGGGGGCCGAGCACCGGGGAGCTGTTTTTT. The chain is built from TRBV2 and TRBJ2-2, with D perhaps matching TRBD2 (7 bases). V was pared by 7 bases and J by 4 bases, with 16 bases between. Germline assignment: CDR1 SNHLY and CDR2 FYNNEI. The CDR3 is 15 residues long. Combining the CDR3 with reference TRBV2 and TRBJ2-2 gives the whole variable domain EPEVTQTPSHQVTQMGQEVILRCVPISNHLYFYWYRQILGQKVEFLVSFYNNEISEKSEIFDDQFSVERPDGSNFTLKIRSTKLEDSAMYFCASNKGGPSTGELFFGEGSRLTVL.

This clone was seen a single time. The chain is built from TRBV18 and TRBJ2-7, with a tentative D call TRBD1 (6 bases). The CDR3 extends over 14 amino acids. Germline V gene data show CDR1 as KGHSH and CDR2 as LQKENI. V lost 3 bases and J lost 6, with 15 bases in between. The CDR3 loop reads CASSPGTTILEQYF. CDR3 nucleotide sequence: TGTGCCAGCTCACCTGGGACAACCATCCTCGAGCAGTACTTC. Complete variable domain (other parts from reference TRBV18 and TRBJ2-7): NAGVMQNPRHLVRRRGQEARLRCSPMKGHSHVYWYRQLPEEGLKFMVYLQKENIIDESGMPKERFSAEFPKEGPSILRIQQVVRGDSAAYFCASSPGTTILEQYFGPGTRLTVT.